The rows below give T cell receptor beta chains drawn from one sample of a study of blood T cell repertoires in COVID-19. The assay was immunoSEQ multiplex PCR, and TCRdb's table has in-frame clones only and misses some. In the table there are 95,000 to 150,000 clones, about four fifths of which are singletons. What was sequenced was PBMCs or T cells enriched from blood (not recorded which). These TCRs come from a woman aged 30 to 39 who had recovered from COVID-19. Each CDR3 is given with its conserved first and last residue. Each record gives: clone size, V gene, D gene, J gene, CDR3 protein, CDR3 DNA. D genes are given only for firm matches. Expanded clones are given a class, and other clones once, few, many or no size at all.

.,TRBV6-2/TRBV6-3,.,TRBJ1-5,CASSYSPGTYIAFQAQHF,TGTGCCAGCAGTTACAGTCCCGGGACATATATCGCTTTTCAGGCCCAGCATTTT
few,TRBV19,TRBD1,TRBJ2-5,CASSTTGGIETQYF,TGTGCCAGTAGTACGACAGGGGGTATAGAGACCCAGTACTTC
.,TRBV19,.,TRBJ2-1,CASSGGSIGGNEQFF,TGTGCCAGTAGTGGGGGTAGCATCGGGGGCAATGAGCAGTTCTTC
few,TRBV30,.,TRBJ1-1,CAWSGQVEAFF,TGTGCCTGGAGTGGACAGGTTGAAGCTTTCTTT
once,TRBV4-3,TRBD2,TRBJ2-1,CASSLTSGGSYNEQFF,TGCGCCAGCAGCTTAACTAGCGGGGGGTCCTACAATGAGCAGTTCTTC
few,TRBV28,.,TRBJ1-4,CASSLGGFKEKLFF,TGTGCCAGCAGTCTAGGGGGATTTAAGGAAAAACTGTTTTTT
.,TRBV6-5,.,TRBJ1-6,CASSTGSNSPLHF,TGTGCCAGCAGTACAGGGAGTAATTCACCCCTCCACTTT
.,TRBV25-1,.,TRBJ1-1,CASSEAGGGTEAFF,TGTGCCAGCTCGGAGGCGGGAGGCGGGACTGAAGCTTTCTTT
.,TRBV5-4,TRBD2,TRBJ2-1,CASSFLTSGRGNEQFF,TGTGCCAGCAGCTTTCTGACTAGCGGGAGGGGCAATGAGCAGTTCTTC
.,TRBV6-2/TRBV6-3,TRBD1,TRBJ1-2,CASSYSGTGGPNYGYTF,TGTGCCAGCAGTTATTCCGGGACAGGGGGACCAAACTATGGCTACACCTTC
.,TRBV6-2/TRBV6-3,TRBD2,TRBJ2-5,CASSYSGLVPQETQYF,TGTGCCAGCAGTTACTCTGGACTAGTCCCCCAGGAGACCCAGTACTTC
.,TRBV5-4,TRBD2,TRBJ2-1,CASSSPSSGSYNEQFF,TGTGCCAGCAGCTCACCCTCTAGCGGCTCCTACAATGAGCAGTTCTTC
few,TRBV5-1,.,TRBJ1-4,CASSRGGGLEEKLFF,TGCGCCAGCAGCCGGGGAGGCGGGCTAGAAGAAAAACTGTTTTTT
.,TRBV9,.,TRBJ1-2,CASSGGVGYTF,TGTGCCAGCTCGGGAGGGGTTGGCTACACCTTC
.,TRBV4-1,TRBD1,TRBJ1-1,CASSQQDRAFFDTEAFF,TGCGCCAGCAGCCAACAGGACAGGGCCTTCTTTGACACTGAAGCTTTCTTT
.,TRBV5-4,.,TRBJ2-5,CASSLAPQDIWQQETQYF,TGTGCCAGCAGCTTGGCCCCCCAAGACATCTGGCAACAAGAGACCCAGTACTTC
.,TRBV4-2,.,TRBJ1-1,CASAGANTEAFF,TGTGCCTCTGCAGGGGCGAACACTGAAGCTTTCTTT
.,TRBV27,.,TRBJ2-2,CASSFLRRERTGELFF,TGTGCCAGCAGTTTCTTAAGGCGGGAAAGGACCGGGGAGCTGTTTTTT
few,TRBV7-6,TRBD2,TRBJ2-1,CASSLAGGLAGVDEQFF,TGTGCCAGCAGCTTAGCGGGGGGGCTAGCGGGAGTCGATGAGCAGTTCTTC
.,TRBV2,TRBD1,TRBJ1-5,CASRGDSAHQPQHF,TGTGCCAGCAGGGGGGACAGCGCCCATCAGCCCCAGCATTTT
.,TRBV19,TRBD1,TRBJ1-2,CASSWTGARGYTF,TGTGCCAGTAGTTGGACAGGGGCAAGGGGCTACACCTTC
.,TRBV28,.,TRBJ2-7,CASSSPWDKFYEQYF,TGTGCCAGCAGTTCGCCCTGGGACAAGTTCTACGAGCAGTACTTC
.,TRBV7-9,TRBD1,TRBJ1-2,CASSPLDRGLSYGYTF,TGTGCCAGCAGCCCCCTGGACAGGGGCCTATCCTATGGCTACACCTTC
.,TRBV9,TRBD2,TRBJ2-3,CASSAPSGRGDTQYF,TGTGCCAGCAGCGCCCCTAGCGGGAGGGGGGATACGCAGTATTTT
.,TRBV9,TRBD2,TRBJ2-5,CASSVGTSGRNQETQYF,TGTGCCAGCAGCGTAGGGACTAGCGGGAGGAACCAAGAGACCCAGTACTTC
.,TRBV10-3,.,TRBJ1-6,CATSVRVSSYNSPLHF,TGTGCCACCTCCGTGCGGGTGAGCTCCTATAATTCACCCCTCCACTTT